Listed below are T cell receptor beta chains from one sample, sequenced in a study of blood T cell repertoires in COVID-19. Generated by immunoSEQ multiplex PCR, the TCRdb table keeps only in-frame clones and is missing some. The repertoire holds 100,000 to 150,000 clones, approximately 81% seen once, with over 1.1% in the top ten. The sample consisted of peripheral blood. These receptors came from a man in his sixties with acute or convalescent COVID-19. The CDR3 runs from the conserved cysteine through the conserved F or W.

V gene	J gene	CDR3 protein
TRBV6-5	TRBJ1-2	CASSRGQGAGYTF
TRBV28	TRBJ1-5	CASSSTGDRSNQPQHF
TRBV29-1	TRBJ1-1	CSVLVGTGRTEAFF
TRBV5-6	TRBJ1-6	CASSLGQGYNSPLHF
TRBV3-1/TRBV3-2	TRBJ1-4	CASSQPGQGNEKLFF
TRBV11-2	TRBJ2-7	CASGQGSYEQYF
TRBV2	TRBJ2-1	CASSEAPRGTSGASDNEQFF
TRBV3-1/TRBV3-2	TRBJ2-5	CASSQEPGQETQYF
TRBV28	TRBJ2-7	CASRWARAGYEQYF
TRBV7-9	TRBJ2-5	CASSLVGQGGQETQYF
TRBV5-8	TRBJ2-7	CASSPRTGPSSYEQYF
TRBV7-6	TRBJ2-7	CASSFRQVERCQSYEQYF
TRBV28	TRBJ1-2	CASRTGTAGYTF
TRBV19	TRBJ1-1	CASSSYRVDTEAFF
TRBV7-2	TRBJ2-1	CASSPWTSASSYNEQFF
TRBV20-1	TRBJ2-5	CSASKSGGILKGETQYF
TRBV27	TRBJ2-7	CASSFLPTTSGLYSYEQYF
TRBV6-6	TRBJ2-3	CASSYSGARTDTQYF